Below, 9 T cell receptor beta chains from the same sample are listed, as sequenced in a study of blood T cell repertoires in COVID-19 (dated by TCRdb to the early 2020s). Library method: the immunoSEQ multiplex PCR assay. TCRdb re-hosts the immuneACCESS table, in-frame sequences only. Its copies lack some clones; in the studies checked, an unresolved V gene accounts for under half of them, and the cause for the rest is not known. Within this sample are approximately 150,000 clones, with approximately 80% of them counted one time only. The leading ten clones occupy approximately 3.4% of the sample. Sequencing was done on a sample of peripheral blood. These receptors originate from a man between 65 and 79 years old who had recovered from COVID-19.

This chain uses TRBV7-8 with TRBJ1-4; 9 bases line up with TRBD1. V was pared by 5 bases and J by 7 bases, with 8 bases of the junction left unmatched. Germline loops: CDR1 SGHVS, CDR2 FQNEAQ. The CDR3 runs to 15 residues. DNA of the CDR3: TGTGCCAGCAGCGCTCGGACAGGGGTAATTGAAAAACTGTTTTTT. It encodes CASSARTGVIEKLFF.

The gene calls are TRBV2 and TRBJ2-7; 8 nucleotides agree with TRBD1. V lost 5 bases, J lost 6 bases, and 12 bases stayed unmatched. From germline, CDR1 is SNHLY and CDR2 FYNNEI. The CDR3 loop spans 15 amino acids. CDR3 nucleotide sequence: TGTGCCAGCAGTTACCGGACAGGGAGGTCGGGCGAGCAGTACTTC. It specifies CASSYRTGRSGEQYF. Full variable domain (remainder filled in from reference TRBV2 and TRBJ2-7): EPEVTQTPSHQVTQMGQEVILRCVPISNHLYFYWYRQILGQKVEFLVSFYNNEISEKSEIFDDQFSVERPDGSNFTLKIRSTKLEDSAMYFCASSYRTGRSGEQYFGPGTRLTVT.

This clone was seen just once. J is TRBJ2-1 and V is TRBV21-1; the table gives TRBD2 as D, unverified against the DNA. TRBV21-1 is termed a pseudogene. This CDR3 region has 15 residues. CDR3 amino acids: CASSTARNSPGGQFF. CDR3 nucleotide sequence: TGTGCCAGCAGCACTGCCAGGAATTCCCCCGGGGGGCAGTTCTTC.

The V call is TRBV7-6, the J call TRBJ2-1; maybe TRBD2 (7 bases). Germline V gene data show CDR1 as SGHVS and CDR2 as FNYEAQ. Trimming removed 5 bases from V and 4 bases from J, with 15 bases in between. CDR3 size: 15 residues. CDR3 nucleotides: TGTGCCAGCAGCCGGGGGGCAGGGGCGTACAATGAGCAGTTCTTC. This translates into CASSRGAGAYNEQFF.

In its sample, this clone was seen a few times. The chain couples TRBV18 to TRBJ2-3; 9 bases match TRBD2. Germline V CDR1 and CDR2: KGHSH, LQKENI. There are 14 residues in the CDR3. The ends lost 3 bases at V and 6 bases at J; junction bases unmatched: 4. The DNA for the CDR3 is TGTGCCAGCTCACCGGGAGGGACTAGCGATACGCAGTATTTT. This translates into CASSPGGTSDTQYF.

The chain couples TRBV25-1 to TRBJ1-1; D is possibly TRBD1 (5 bases). CDR3 size: 12 residues. V was cut by 3 bases and J by 4 bases, with 6 bases left in between. CDR1 is MGHDK, CDR2 SYGVNS, per germline. CDR3 sequence (DNA): TGTGCCAGCAGTGATAGGGGCACTGAAGCTTTCTTT. Its protein is CASSDRGTEAFF.

V and J are TRBV11-2 and TRBJ2-1; TRBD2 matches 11 bases. Germline-derived CDR1 and CDR2 are SGHAT and FQNNGV. The CDR3 loop spans 16 amino acids. Trimming cost V 6 bases and J 4 bases; bases outside gene matches: 8. In DNA, the CDR3 is TGTGCCAGCAGAAACCTAGCGGGAGGAGTTTACAATGAGCAGTTCTTC. This encodes CASRNLAGGVYNEQFF. Supplemented by reference TRBV11-2 and TRBJ2-1, the full variable domain reads EAGVAQSPRYKIIEKRQSVAFWCNPISGHATLYWYQQILGQGPKLLIQFQNNGVVDDSQLPKDRFSAERLKGVDSTLKIQPAKLEDSAVYLCASRNLAGGVYNEQFFGPGTRLTVL.

Only one count was recorded for this clone. The chain carries TRBV15 and TRBJ2-5; D is perhaps TRBD1 (5 bases). Trimming removed 3 bases at V and 5 bases at J, with 16 bases between. Germline V gene data show CDR1 as LNHNV and CDR2 as YYDKDF (reference sequence). The CDR3 consists of 15 residues. CDR3 DNA: TGTGCCACCAGCAGTGCCCCAGGGTTACAGGAGACCCAGTACTTC. Protein product: CATSSAPGLQETQYF.

The chain couples TRBV11-2 to TRBJ1-2; 9 nucleotides agree with TRBD1. Germline V lookup: CDR1 SGHAT, CDR2 FQNNGV. The junction had 9 bases not matched to a gene; V was cut back by 5 bases and J by 5 bases. The CDR3 has 15 amino acids. CDR3: CASSLGGQGNYGYTF. The CDR3 region has the DNA TGTGCCAGCAGCCTAGGGGGACAGGGAAATTATGGCTACACCTTC.